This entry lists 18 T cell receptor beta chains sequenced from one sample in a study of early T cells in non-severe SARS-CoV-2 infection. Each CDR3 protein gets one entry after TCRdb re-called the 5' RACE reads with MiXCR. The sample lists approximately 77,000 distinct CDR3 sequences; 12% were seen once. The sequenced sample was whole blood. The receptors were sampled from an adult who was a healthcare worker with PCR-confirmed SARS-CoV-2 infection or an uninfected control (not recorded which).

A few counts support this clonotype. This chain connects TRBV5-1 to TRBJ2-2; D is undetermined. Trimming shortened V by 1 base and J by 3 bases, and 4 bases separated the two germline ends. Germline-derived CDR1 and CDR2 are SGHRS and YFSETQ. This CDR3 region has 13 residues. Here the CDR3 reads CASSLTDTGELFF. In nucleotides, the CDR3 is TGCGCCAGCAGCTTGACCGACACCGGGGAGCTGTTTTTT.

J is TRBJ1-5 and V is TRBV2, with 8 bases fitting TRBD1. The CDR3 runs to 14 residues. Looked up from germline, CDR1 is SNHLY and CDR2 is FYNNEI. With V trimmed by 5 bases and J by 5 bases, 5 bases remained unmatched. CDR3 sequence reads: CASSKGQDHQPQHF. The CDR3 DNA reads TGTGCCAGCAGTAAGGGACAGGACCATCAGCCCCAGCATTTT. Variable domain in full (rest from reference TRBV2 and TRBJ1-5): EPEVTQTPSHQVTQMGQEVILRCVPISNHLYFYWYRQILGQKVEFLVSFYNNEISEKSEIFDDQFSVERPDGSNFTLKIRSTKLEDSAMYFCASSKGQDHQPQHFGDGTRLSIL.

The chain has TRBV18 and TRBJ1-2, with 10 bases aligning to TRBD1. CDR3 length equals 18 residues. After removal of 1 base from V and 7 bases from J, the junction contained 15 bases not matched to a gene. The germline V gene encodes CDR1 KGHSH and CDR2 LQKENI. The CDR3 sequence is CASSPQSPRQGAPSGYTF. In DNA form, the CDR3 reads TGTGCCAGCTCACCACAGAGTCCCAGACAGGGGGCGCCCAGTGGCTACACCTTC.

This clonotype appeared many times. As DNA, the CDR3 is TGCAGTGCTCCGAAAGGACTAGCTAGCAATGAGCAGTTCTTC. This gives the protein CSAPKGLASNEQFF. The V call is TRBV20-1, the J call TRBJ2-1; 8 bases line up with TRBD2. The CDR3 extends over 14 amino acids. V lost 5 bases to trimming and J lost 6 bases; unmatched junction nucleotides: 9. Germline V gene sequence: CDR1 DFQATT, CDR2 SNEGSKA (reference sequence).

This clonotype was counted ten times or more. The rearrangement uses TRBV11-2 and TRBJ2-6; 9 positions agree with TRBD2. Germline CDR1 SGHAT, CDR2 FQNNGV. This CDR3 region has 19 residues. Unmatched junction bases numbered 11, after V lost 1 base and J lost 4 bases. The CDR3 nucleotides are TGTGCCAGCAGCTTAGCCCGCCTTAGCGGGAGAGGGGGGGCCAACGTCCTGACTTTC. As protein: CASSLARLSGRGGANVLTF.

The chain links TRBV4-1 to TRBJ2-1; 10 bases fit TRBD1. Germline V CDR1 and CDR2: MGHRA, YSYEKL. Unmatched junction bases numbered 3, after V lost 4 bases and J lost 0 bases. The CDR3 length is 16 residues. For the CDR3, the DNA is TGCGCCAGCAGCCGTGGACAGGGGGACTCCTACAATGAGCAGTTCTTC. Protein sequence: CASSRGQGDSYNEQFF.

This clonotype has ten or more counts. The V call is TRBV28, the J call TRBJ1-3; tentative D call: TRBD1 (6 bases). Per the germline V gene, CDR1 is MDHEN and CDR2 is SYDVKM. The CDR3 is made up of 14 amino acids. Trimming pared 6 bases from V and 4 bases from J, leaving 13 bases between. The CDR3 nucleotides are TGTGCCAGCAGCCCGGACAGAGGAGGAAACACCATATATTTT. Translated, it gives CASSPDRGGNTIYF.

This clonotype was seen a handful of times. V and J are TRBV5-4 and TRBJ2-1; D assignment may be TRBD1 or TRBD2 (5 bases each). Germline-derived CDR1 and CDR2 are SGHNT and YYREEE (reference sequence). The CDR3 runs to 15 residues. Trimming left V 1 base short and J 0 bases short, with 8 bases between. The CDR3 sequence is CASSLRDHSYNEQFF. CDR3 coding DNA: TGTGCCAGCAGCTTGAGGGACCACTCCTACAATGAGCAGTTCTTC. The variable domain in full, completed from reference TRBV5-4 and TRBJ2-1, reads ETGVTQSPTHLIKTRGQQVTLRCSSQSGHNTVSWYQQALGQGPQFIFQYYREEENGRGNFPPRFSGLQFPNYSSELNVNALELDDSALYLCASSLRDHSYNEQFFGPGTRLTVL.

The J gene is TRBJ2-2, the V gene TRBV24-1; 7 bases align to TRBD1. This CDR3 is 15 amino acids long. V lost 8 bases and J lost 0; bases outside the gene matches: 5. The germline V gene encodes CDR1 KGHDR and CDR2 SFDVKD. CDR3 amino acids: CATIIDRANTGELFF. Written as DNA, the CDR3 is TGTGCCACCATTATTGACAGGGCGAACACCGGGGAGCTGTTTTTT.

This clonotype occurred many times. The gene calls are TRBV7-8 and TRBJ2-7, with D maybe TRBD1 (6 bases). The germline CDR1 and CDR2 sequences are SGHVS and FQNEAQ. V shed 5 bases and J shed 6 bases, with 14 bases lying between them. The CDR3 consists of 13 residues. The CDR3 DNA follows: TGTGCCAGCAGCCACAGGCAAGGGGGCGAGCAGTACTTC. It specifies CASSHRQGGEQYF.

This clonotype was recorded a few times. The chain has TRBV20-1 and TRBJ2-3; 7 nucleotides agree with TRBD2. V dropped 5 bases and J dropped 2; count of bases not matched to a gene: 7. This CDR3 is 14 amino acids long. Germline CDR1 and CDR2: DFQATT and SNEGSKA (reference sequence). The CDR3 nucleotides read TGCAGTGCTCCCCCAGCGGGATCCACAGATACGCAGTATTTT. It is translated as CSAPPAGSTDTQYF.

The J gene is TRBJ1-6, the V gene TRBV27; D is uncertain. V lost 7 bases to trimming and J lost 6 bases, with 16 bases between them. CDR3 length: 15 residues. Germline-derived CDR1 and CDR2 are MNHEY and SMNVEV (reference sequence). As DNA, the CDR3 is TGTGCCAGCACCCCCGCCGGGGTTTTTAATTCACCCCTCCACTTT. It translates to CASTPAGVFNSPLHF.

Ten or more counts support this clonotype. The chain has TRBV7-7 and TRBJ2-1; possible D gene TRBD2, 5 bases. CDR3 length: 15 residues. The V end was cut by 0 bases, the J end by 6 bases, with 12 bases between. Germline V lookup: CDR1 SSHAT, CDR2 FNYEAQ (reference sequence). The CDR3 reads CASSLALAGSNEQFF. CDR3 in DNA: TGTGCCAGCAGCTTAGCGCTGGCGGGCAGCAATGAGCAGTTCTTC.

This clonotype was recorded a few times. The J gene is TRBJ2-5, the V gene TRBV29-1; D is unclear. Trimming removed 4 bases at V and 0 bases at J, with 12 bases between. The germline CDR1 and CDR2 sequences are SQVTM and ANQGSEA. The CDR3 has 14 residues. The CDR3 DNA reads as TGCAGCGTTGTGGTTGAGAGGCACCAAGAGACCCAGTACTTC. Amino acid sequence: CSVVVERHQETQYF. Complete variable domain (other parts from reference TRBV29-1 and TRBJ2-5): SAVISQKPSRDICQRGTSLTIQCQVDSQVTMMFWYRQQPGQSLTLIATANQGSEATYESGFVIDKFPISRPNLTFSTLTVSNMSPEDSSIYLCSVVVERHQETQYFGPGTRLLVL.

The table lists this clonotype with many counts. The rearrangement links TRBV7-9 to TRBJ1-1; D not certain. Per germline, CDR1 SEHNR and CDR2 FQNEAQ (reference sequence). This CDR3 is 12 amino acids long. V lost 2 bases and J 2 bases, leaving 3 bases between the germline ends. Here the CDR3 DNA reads TGTGCCAGCAGCTTAATAAACACTGAAGCTTTCTTT. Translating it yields CASSLINTEAFF.

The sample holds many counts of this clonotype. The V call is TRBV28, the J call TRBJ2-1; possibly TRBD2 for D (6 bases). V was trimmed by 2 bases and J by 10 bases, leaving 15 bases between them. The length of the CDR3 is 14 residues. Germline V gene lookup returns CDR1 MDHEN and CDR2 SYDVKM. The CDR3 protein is CASSLGGGIREQFF. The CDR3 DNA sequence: TGTGCCAGCAGTTTAGGAGGAGGGATTCGGGAGCAGTTCTTC.

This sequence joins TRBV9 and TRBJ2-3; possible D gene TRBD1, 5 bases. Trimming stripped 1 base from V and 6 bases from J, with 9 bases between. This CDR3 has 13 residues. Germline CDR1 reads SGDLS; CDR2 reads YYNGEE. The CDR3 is CASSVRTRDTQYF. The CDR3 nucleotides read TGTGCCAGCAGCGTACGGACAAGGGATACGCAGTATTTT.

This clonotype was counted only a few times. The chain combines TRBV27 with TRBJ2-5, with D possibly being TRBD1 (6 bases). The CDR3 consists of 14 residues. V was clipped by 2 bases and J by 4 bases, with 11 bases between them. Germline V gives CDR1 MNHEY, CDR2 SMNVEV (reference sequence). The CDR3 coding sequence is TGTGCCAGCAGTTTAGGACAGTCCTCAGAGACCCAGTACTTC. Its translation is CASSLGQSSETQYF.